The entry that follows covers one TCR beta chain sequence. Its antigen is as yet unknown. The protocol was immunoSEQ multiplex PCR, while the TCRdb copy is restricted to in-frame clones and leaves out a portion. This sample has more than 2 million clones; 95% occur once, and the top ten carry 0.1% to 0.15%. The germline CDR1 and CDR2 sequences are SGHAT and FQNNGV. There are 15 residues in the CDR3. The trim removed 5 bases at V and 5 bases at J, leaving 11 bases unmatched. The record originates from a study of shared clonotypes between healthy human individuals. Overall study findings and caveats: Despite large depth, rarefaction showed incomplete sorted-subset sequencing.

This chain links TRBV11-2 with TRBJ2-5; 7 positions agree with TRBD2. This receptor was identified in a man aged 18 to 29 in good health. Sequencing input: naive CD4+ T cells sorted from blood. Documented subset: CD45RA+ positively selected. CDR3 coding DNA: TGTGCCAGCAGCCCGGGGGGAACTGCGTCGGAGACCCAGTACTTC. Translated, it gives CASSPGGTASETQYF.